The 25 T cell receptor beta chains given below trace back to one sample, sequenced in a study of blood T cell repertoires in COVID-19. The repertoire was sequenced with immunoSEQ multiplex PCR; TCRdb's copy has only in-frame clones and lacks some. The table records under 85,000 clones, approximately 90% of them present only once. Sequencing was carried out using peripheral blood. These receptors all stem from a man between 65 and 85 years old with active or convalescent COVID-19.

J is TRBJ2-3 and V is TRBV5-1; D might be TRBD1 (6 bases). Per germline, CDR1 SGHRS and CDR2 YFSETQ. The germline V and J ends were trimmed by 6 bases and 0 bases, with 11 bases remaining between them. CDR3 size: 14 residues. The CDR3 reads CASKQGPSTDTQYF. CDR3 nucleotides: TGCGCCAGCAAACAGGGCCCTAGCACAGATACGCAGTATTTT.

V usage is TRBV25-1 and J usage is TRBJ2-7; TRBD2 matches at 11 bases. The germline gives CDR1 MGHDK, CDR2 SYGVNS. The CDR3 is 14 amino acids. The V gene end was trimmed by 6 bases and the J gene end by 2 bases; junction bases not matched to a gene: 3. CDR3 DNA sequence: TGTGCCAGCAGCCTAGCGGGAGGCACCTACGAGCAGTACTTC. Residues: CASSLAGGTYEQYF.

The CDR3 is CASSLFLSSYNEQFF. The CDR3 nucleotides are TGTGCCAGCAGCCTATTTCTTAGCTCCTACAATGAGCAGTTCTTC. The V and J genes are TRBV27 and TRBJ2-1; D not certain. V gave up 6 bases and J gave up 0 bases, with 12 bases separating them. CDR3 size: 15 residues. Germline V gene lookup returns CDR1 MNHEY and CDR2 SMNVEV (reference sequence).

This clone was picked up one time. The CDR3 sequence is CASSERGGNSPLHF. CDR3 sequence (DNA): TGCGCCAGCAGTGAACGGGGGGGGAATTCACCCCTCCACTTT. This chain uses TRBV10-2 with TRBJ1-6; a weak D match, TRBD1 (5 bases). Germline CDR1 is WSHSY and CDR2 is SAAADI. The length of the CDR3 is 14 residues. The V end lost 3 bases, the J end lost 7 bases, and 10 bases lay between the germline ends.

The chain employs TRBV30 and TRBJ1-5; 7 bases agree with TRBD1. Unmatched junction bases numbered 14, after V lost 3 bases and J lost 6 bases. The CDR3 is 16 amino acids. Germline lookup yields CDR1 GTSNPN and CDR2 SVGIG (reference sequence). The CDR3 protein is CAWSRDRTGGFQPQHF. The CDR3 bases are TGTGCCTGGAGCCGAGATCGGACAGGAGGTTTTCAGCCCCAGCATTTT. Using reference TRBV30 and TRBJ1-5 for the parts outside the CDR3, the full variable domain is SQTIHQWPATLVQPVGSPLSLECTVEGTSNPNLYWYRQAAGRGLQLLFYSVGIGQISSEVPQNLSASRPQDRQFILSSKKLLLSDSGFYLCAWSRDRTGGFQPQHFGDGTRLSIL.

The chain's CDR3 is CASSTGGTTNEKLFF. The CDR3 nucleotides are TGCGCCAGCAGCACAGGGGGTACAACTAATGAAAAACTGTTTTTT. This chain joins TRBV5-1 and TRBJ1-4; 8 bases are a match to TRBD1. Germline CDR1 SGHRS, CDR2 YFSETQ. V shed 4 bases and J 0 bases; nucleotides not matched to a gene: 2. The length of the CDR3 is 15 residues.

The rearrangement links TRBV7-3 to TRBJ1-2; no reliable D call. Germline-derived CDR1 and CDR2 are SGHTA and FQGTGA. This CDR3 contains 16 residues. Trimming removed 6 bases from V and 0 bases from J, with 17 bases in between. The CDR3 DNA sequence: TGTGCCAGCAGACCCCACGGGGAATTATCTAACTATGGCTACACCTTC. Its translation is CASRPHGELSNYGYTF.

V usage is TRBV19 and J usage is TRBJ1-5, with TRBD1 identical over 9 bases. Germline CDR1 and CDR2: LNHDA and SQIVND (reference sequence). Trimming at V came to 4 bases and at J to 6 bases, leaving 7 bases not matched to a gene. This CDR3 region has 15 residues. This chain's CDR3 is CASSRDREAGQPQHF. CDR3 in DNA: TGTGCCAGTAGTAGGGACAGGGAAGCAGGTCAGCCCCAGCATTTT.

The CDR3 loop is CASRGGPNGGYTF. The CDR3 region has the DNA TGTGCCAGCAGGGGAGGCCCCAATGGAGGCTACACCTTC. V and J are TRBV27 and TRBJ1-2; D is ambiguous. Trimming left V 6 bases short and J 8 bases short, with 16 bases between. From germline, CDR1 is MNHEY and CDR2 SMNVEV (reference sequence). The length of the CDR3 is 13 residues.

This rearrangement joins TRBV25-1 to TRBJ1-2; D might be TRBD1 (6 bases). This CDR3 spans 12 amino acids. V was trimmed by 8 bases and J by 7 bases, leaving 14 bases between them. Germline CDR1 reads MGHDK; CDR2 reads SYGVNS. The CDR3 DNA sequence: TGTGCCAGCTCGAGAGGGGGTGGTGGCTACACCTTC. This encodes CASSRGGGGYTF.

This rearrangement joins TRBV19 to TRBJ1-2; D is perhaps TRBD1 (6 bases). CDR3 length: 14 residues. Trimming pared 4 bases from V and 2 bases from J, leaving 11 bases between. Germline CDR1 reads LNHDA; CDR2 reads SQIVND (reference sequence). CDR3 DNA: TGTGCCAGTAGTACCGGGACATTGAACTATGGCTACACCTTC. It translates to CASSTGTLNYGYTF.

CDR3 protein: CASSYSGGLAGANAYNEQFF. As DNA, the CDR3 is TGTGCCAGCAGTTACTCGGGGGGACTAGCGGGAGCCAACGCCTACAATGAGCAGTTCTTC. The chain uses TRBV6-2 or TRBV6-3 and TRBJ2-1; 14 nucleotides line up with TRBD2. From germline, CDR1 is MNHEY and CDR2 SVGEGT. The length of the CDR3 is 20 residues. The J segment lost 2 bases and the V segment lost 0 bases, leaving 9 bases of the junction unmatched.

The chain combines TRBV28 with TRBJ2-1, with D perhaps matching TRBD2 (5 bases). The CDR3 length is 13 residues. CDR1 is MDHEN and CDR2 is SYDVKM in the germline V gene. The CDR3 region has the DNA TGTGGTGCCAAATCCCCTATAAGCGAGGGCGAGTTCTTC. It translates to CGAKSPISEGEFF.

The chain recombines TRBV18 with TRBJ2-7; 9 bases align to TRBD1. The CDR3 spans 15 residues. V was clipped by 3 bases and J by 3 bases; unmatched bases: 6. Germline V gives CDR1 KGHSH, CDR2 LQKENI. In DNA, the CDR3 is TGTGCCAGCTCACCTCCCCGGGACAGGGTCTACGAGCAGTACTTC. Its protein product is CASSPPRDRVYEQYF.

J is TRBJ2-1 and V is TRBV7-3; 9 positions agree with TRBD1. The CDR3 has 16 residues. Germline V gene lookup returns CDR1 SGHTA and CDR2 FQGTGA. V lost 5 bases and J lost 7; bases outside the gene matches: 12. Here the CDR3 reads CASSRNPGQGQNEQFF. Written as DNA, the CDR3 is TGTGCCAGCAGCCGGAACCCGGGACAGGGACAAAATGAGCAGTTCTTC.

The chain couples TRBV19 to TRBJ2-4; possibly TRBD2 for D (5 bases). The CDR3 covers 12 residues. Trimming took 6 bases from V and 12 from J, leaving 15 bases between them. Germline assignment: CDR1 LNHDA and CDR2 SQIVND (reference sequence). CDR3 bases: TGTGCCAGTAGAGCGGAAGCGTCCGCTCAGTACTTC. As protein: CASRAEASAQYF.

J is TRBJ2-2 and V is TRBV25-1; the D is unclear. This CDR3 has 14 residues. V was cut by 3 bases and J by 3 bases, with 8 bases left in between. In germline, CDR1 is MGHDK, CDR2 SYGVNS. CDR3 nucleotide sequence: TGTGCCAGCAGTGACCCATCATACACCGGGGAGCTGTTTTTT. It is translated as CASSDPSYTGELFF.

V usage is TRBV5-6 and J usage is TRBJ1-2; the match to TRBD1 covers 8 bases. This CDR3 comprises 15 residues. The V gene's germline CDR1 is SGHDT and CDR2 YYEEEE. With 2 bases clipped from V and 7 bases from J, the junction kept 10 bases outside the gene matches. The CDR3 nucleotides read TGTGCCAGCAGCTTTGGACAGGGAAGTTCGGGTGGCTACACCTTC. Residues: CASSFGQGSSGGYTF.

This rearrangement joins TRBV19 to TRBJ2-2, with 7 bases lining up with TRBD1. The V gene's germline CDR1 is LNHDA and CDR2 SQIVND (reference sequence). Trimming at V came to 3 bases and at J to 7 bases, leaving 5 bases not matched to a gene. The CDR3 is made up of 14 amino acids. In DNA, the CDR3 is TGTGCCAGTAGTATCCAGGGGGATATCGGGGAGCTGTTTTTT. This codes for CASSIQGDIGELFF.

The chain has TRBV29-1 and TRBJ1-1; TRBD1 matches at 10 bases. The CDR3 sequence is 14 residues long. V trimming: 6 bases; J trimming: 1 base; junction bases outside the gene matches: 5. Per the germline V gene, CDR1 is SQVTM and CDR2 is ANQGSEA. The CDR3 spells CSVLDRGGNTEAFF. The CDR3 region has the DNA TGCAGCGTCCTGGACAGGGGGGGGAACACTGAAGCTTTCTTT.

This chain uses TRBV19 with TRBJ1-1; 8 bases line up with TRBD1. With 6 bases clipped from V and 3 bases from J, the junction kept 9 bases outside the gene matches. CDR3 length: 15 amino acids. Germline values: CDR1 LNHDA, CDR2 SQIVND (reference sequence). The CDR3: CASSPTGVGYTEAFF. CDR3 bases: TGTGCCAGTAGCCCGACAGGGGTCGGATACACTGAAGCTTTCTTT.

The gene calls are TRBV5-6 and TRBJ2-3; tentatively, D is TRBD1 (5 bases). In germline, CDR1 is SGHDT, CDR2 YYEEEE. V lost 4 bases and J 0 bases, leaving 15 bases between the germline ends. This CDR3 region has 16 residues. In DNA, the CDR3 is TGTGCCAGCAGCCCGCTAGGGGCCTTAAGCACAGATACGCAGTATTTT. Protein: CASSPLGALSTDTQYF.

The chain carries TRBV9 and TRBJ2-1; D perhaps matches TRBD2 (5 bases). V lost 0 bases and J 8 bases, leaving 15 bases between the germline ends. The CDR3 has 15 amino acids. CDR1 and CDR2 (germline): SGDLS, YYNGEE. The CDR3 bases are TGTGCCAGCAGCGTAGCTCTCGACTATTTTGATGAGCAGTTCTTC. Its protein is CASSVALDYFDEQFF.

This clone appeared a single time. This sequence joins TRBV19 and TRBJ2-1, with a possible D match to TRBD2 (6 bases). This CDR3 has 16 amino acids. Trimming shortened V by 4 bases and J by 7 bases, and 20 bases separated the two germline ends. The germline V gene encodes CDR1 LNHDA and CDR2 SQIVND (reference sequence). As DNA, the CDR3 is TGTGCCAGTAGTAATCTGGGGGAGGCCCGGGGGAATGAGCAGTTCTTC. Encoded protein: CASSNLGEARGNEQFF.

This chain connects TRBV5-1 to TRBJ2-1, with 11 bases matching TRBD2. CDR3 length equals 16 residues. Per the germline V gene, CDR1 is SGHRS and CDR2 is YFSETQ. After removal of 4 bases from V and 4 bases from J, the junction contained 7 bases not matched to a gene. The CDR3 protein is CASSPTGTSGYNEQFF. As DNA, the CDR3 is TGCGCCAGCAGCCCGACCGGGACTAGCGGTTACAATGAGCAGTTCTTC.